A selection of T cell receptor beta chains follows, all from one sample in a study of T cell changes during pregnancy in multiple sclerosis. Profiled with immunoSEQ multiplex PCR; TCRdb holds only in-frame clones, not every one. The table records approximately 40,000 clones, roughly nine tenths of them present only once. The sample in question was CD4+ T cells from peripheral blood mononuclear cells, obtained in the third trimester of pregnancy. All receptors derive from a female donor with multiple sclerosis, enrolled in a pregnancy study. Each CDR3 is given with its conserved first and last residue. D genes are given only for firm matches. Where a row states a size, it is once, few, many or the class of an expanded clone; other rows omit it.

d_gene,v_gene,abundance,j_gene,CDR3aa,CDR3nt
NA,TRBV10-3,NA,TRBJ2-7,CAISVPGGQGEQYF,TGTGCCATCAGTGTCCCGGGGGGCCAGGGCGAGCAGTACTTC
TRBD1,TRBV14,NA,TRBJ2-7,CASSRAGTGFYEQYF,TGTGCCAGCAGCCGAGCCGGGACAGGGTTCTACGAGCAGTACTTC
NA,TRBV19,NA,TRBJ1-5,CASSIATVNQPQHF,TGTGCCAGTAGTATAGCGACAGTCAATCAGCCCCAGCATTTT
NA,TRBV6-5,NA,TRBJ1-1,CASSYSGTGLNTEAFF,TGTGCCAGCAGTTACTCAGGTACAGGGTTGAACACTGAAGCTTTCTTT
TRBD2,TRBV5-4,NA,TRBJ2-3,CASSLGLAGDGDTQYF,TGTGCCAGCAGCTTGGGACTAGCGGGAGATGGAGATACGCAGTATTTT
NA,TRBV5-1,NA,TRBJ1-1,CASSPGNTEAFF,TGCGCCAGCAGCCCGGGGAACACTGAAGCTTTCTTT
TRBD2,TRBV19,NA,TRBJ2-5,CASPGGAGVTPQETQYF,TGTGCCAGTCCGGGGGGGGCGGGAGTAACACCCCAAGAGACCCAGTACTTC
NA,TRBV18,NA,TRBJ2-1,CASSPVLTPEQFF,TGTGCCAGCTCACCAGTCTTAACTCCTGAGCAGTTCTTC
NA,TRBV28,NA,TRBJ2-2,CASKPPGSYLRELFF,TGTGCCAGCAAACCACCGGGGAGTTATCTGAGGGAGCTGTTTTTT
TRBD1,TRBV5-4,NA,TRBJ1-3,CASSSGGQGTTGNTIYF,TGTGCCAGCAGCTCCGGGGGACAGGGAACAACTGGAAACACCATATATTTT
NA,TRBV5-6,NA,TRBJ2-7,CASSLMQTYEQYF,TGTGCCAGCAGCTTGATGCAGACCTACGAGCAGTACTTC
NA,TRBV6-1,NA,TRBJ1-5,CASSPPGVVEQPQHF,TGTGCCAGCAGTCCCCCAGGGGTTGTGGAACAGCCCCAGCATTTT
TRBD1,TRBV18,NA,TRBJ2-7,CASSTDRGRIEQYF,TGTGCCAGCTCAACTGACAGGGGGCGCATCGAGCAGTACTTC
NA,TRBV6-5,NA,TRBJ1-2,CASRVPGHYGYTF,TGTGCCAGCAGGGTCCCAGGCCACTATGGCTACACCTTC
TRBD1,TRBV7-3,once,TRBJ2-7,CASSYTGGAYEQYF,TGTGCCAGCAGTTATACAGGGGGCGCATACGAGCAGTACTTC
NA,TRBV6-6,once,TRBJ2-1,CASSYRGLYNEQFF,TGTGCCAGCAGTTACAGGGGCCTTTACAATGAGCAGTTCTTC
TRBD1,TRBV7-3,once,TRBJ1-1,CASSVGTGVGTEAFF,TGTGCCAGCAGTGTCGGGACAGGGGTGGGCACTGAAGCTTTCTTT
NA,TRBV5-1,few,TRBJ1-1,CASSLTRADTEAFF,TGCGCCAGCAGCTTGACCAGGGCGGACACTGAAGCTTTCTTT
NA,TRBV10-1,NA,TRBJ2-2,CASSEQTVTGELFF,TGCGCCAGCAGTGAGCAGACAGTCACCGGGGAGCTGTTTTTT
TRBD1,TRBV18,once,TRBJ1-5,CASSPDRDQPQHF,TGTGCCAGCTCACCGGACAGGGATCAGCCCCAGCATTTT
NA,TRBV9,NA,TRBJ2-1,CASSAQARGRGNEQFF,TGTGCCAGCAGCGCGCAGGCTAGGGGGAGAGGCAATGAGCAGTTCTTC
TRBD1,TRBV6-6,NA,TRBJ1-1,CASSTDRVEAEAFF,TGTGCCAGCAGTACCGACAGGGTTGAGGCTGAAGCTTTCTTT
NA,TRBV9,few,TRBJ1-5,CASAAVGDNQPQHF,TGTGCCTCTGCTGCGGTAGGGGATAATCAGCCCCAGCATTTT
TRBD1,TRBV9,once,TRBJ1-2,CASSPDRGSNYGYTF,TGTGCCAGCAGCCCGGACAGGGGAAGTAACTATGGCTACACCTTC
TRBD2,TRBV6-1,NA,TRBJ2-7,CAGGTSGYYEQYF,TGTGCCGGGGGGACTAGCGGATACTACGAGCAGTACTTC
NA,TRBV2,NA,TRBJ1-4,CASREDRLREKLFF,TGTGCCAGCAGAGAAGACAGATTAAGGGAAAAACTGTTTTTT
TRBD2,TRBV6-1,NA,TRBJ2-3,CASSGQSGRVLNSDTQYF,TGTGCCAGCAGTGGGCAGAGCGGGAGGGTTCTTAATTCAGATACGCAGTATTTT
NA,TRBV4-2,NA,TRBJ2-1,CASSQRTGVGNEQFF,TGTGCCAGCAGCCAAAGGACGGGAGTAGGTAATGAGCAGTTCTTC
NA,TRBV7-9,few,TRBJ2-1,CASSWGGPNNEQFF,TGTGCCAGCAGCTGGGGGGGGCCCAACAATGAGCAGTTCTTC
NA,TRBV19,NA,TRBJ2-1,CASSVMGQNEQFF,TGTGCCAGTAGTGTGATGGGACAAAATGAGCAGTTCTTC
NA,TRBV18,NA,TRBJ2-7,CASSPRVSYEQYF,TGTGCCAGCTCACCCAGGGTTTCCTACGAGCAGTACTTC
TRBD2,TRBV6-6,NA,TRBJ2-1,CASTATSGRNSEQFF,TGTGCCAGCACCGCGACTAGCGGGAGAAACAGTGAGCAGTTCTTC
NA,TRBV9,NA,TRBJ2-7,CASSVGFKTYEQYF,TGTGCCAGCAGCGTAGGTTTCAAAACCTACGAGCAGTACTTC
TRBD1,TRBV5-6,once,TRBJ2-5,CASSPGTGGEETQYF,TGTGCCAGCAGCCCGGGGACAGGGGGCGAGGAGACCCAGTACTTC
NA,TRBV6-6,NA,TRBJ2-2,CASSYPRATGELFF,TGTGCCAGCAGTTATCCGAGAGCGACCGGGGAGCTGTTTTTT
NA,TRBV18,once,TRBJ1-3,CASSTSTGAGNTIYF,TGTGCCAGCTCAACTTCGACAGGAGCTGGAAACACCATATATTTT
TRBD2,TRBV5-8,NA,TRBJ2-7,CASSFTSGSASYEQYF,TGTGCCAGCAGCTTTACTAGCGGGAGCGCCTCCTACGAGCAGTACTTC
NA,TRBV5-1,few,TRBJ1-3,CASSSQSSGNTIYF,TGCGCCAGCAGCTCACAATCCTCTGGAAACACCATATATTTT
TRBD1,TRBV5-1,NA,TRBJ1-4,CASRLGQDFPSEKLFF,TGCGCCAGCAGACTGGGACAGGACTTTCCCAGCGAAAAACTGTTTTTT
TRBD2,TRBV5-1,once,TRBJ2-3,CAASFSGRGSDTQYF,TGCGCCGCCAGTTTTAGCGGGAGGGGTTCAGATACGCAGTATTTT
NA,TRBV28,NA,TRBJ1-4,CASSGTPTNEKLFF,TGTGCCAGCAGTGGGACTCCAACTAATGAAAAACTGTTTTTT
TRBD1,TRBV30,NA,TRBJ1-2,CAWSSDRDYGYTF,TGTGCCTGGAGTTCCGACAGGGACTATGGCTACACCTTC
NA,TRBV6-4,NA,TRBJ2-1,CASSEGDRRVNEQFF,TGTGCCAGCAGTGAAGGCGACAGAAGGGTCAATGAGCAGTTCTTC
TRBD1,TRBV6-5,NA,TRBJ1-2,CASTRPGGPLYGYTF,TGTGCCAGCACCCGACCAGGGGGCCCCCTCTATGGCTACACCTTC
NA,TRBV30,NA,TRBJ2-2,CAWNEGTGELFF,TGTGCCTGGAATGAGGGCACCGGGGAGCTGTTTTTT